These 18 T cell receptor beta chains were sequenced from one sample in a study of shared clonotypes between healthy human individuals. The naive CD8 population came from CD45RO-negative cells selected for CCR7, without terminally differentiated effector memory CD45RA+ cells. Profiled with immunoSEQ multiplex PCR; TCRdb holds only in-frame clones, not every one. The sample has around 2.1 million clones, about 93% seen once; the top ten hold roughly 1.8%. The sample was naive CD8+ T cells from PBMCs. The receptors were sampled from a man between 18 and 29 years old in good health. Some clones in this sample may be carry-over from other donors' samples.

The chain joins TRBV7-9 to TRBJ2-1, with 8 bases identical to TRBD1. The CDR3 has 12 amino acids. V shed 4 bases and J 10 bases; nucleotides not matched to a gene: 3. The germline V gene encodes CDR1 SEHNR and CDR2 FQNEAQ (reference sequence). Here the CDR3 DNA reads TGTGCCAGCAGCTCCGGGACAGGAGAGCAGTTCTTC. Translating it yields CASSSGTGEQFF.

In regard to this clone: Other DNA variants within this sample encode the same CDR3. The chain joins TRBV9 to TRBJ2-7; D possibly uses TRBD1 or TRBD2 (5 bases each). Germline-derived CDR1 and CDR2 are SGDLS and YYNGEE. V was trimmed by 0 bases and J by 2 bases, leaving 6 bases between them. This CDR3 has 13 residues. The CDR3, as DNA: TGTGCCAGCAGCGTAGGGGGGACCTACGAGCAGTACTTC. It codes for CASSVGGTYEQYF.

This chain connects TRBV4-1 to TRBJ2-5; TRBD1 aligns across 8 bases. Germline V gene data show CDR1 as MGHRA and CDR2 as YSYEKL. This CDR3 comprises 14 residues. The junction had 10 bases not matched to a gene; V was cut back by 8 bases and J by 5 bases. The CDR3 loop is CASGGQGGGETQYF. DNA for the CDR3: TGCGCCAGCGGTGGACAGGGCGGAGGTGAGACCCAGTACTTC.

This rearrangement joins TRBV6-5 to TRBJ1-2, with D perhaps matching TRBD1 (6 bases). The V gene lost 5 bases and the J gene lost 9 bases, with 19 bases spanning the gap. CDR1 is MNHEY, CDR2 SVGAGI, per germline. The CDR3 consists of 14 residues. The chain's CDR3 is CASSPPGHGLSYTF. In DNA, the CDR3 is TGTGCCAGCAGTCCCCCGGGACACGGCTTGAGCTACACCTTC.

The chain carries TRBV6-5 and TRBJ2-2; weak D call: TRBD1 (6 bases). The CDR3 is 16 residues long. Germline V gene sequence: CDR1 MNHEY, CDR2 SVGAGI. Trimming shortened V by 3 bases and J by 6 bases, and 17 bases separated the two germline ends. The CDR3: CASSYRDRLRPGELFF. CDR3 sequence (DNA): TGTGCCAGCAGTTATCGCGACAGGTTGAGACCCGGGGAGCTGTTTTTT.

Only a few counts were recorded for this clone. The chain links TRBV27 to TRBJ2-7, with D hard to call. V shed 0 bases and J shed 7 bases, with 7 bases lying between them. CDR1 is MNHEY and CDR2 is SMNVEV in the germline V gene (reference sequence). This CDR3 has 12 amino acids. CDR3 coding DNA: TGTGCCAGCAGTTTATCAGGGCGGGAGCAGTACTTC. Residues: CASSLSGREQYF.

V gene TRBV5-1 combines with J gene TRBJ1-5; perhaps TRBD1 as D (5 bases). The V end was cut by 2 bases, the J end by 7 bases, with 10 bases between. The CDR3 covers 13 residues. Germline V CDR1 and CDR2: SGHRS, YFSETQ. CDR3 sequence reads: CASSFSGWQPQHF. In DNA form, the CDR3 reads TGCGCCAGCAGCTTTTCAGGGTGGCAGCCCCAGCATTTT.

The chain employs TRBV4-1 and TRBJ2-5; D is perhaps TRBD2 (5 bases). The CDR3 covers 15 residues. Germline CDR1 and CDR2: MGHRA and YSYEKL. The V end was cut by 2 bases, the J end by 2 bases, with 12 bases between. The CDR3 loop reads CASSQTIRDQETQYF. The CDR3 DNA follows: TGCGCCAGCAGCCAAACAATCCGGGATCAAGAGACCCAGTACTTC.

The chain joins TRBV27 to TRBJ2-3, with 11 bases identical to TRBD2. The CDR3 has 15 amino acids. Germline CDR1 MNHEY, CDR2 SMNVEV (reference sequence). After removal of 3 bases from V and 4 bases from J, the junction contained 3 bases not matched to a gene. The CDR3 loop is CASSFLTSGADTQYF. The CDR3 coding sequence is TGTGCCAGCAGTTTCCTGACTAGCGGGGCAGATACGCAGTATTTT.

The J gene is TRBJ2-5, the V gene TRBV6-1; 9 nucleotides match TRBD1. Unmatched junction bases numbered 14, after V lost 4 bases and J lost 2 bases. This CDR3 contains 18 residues. Germline V gives CDR1 MNHNS, CDR2 SASEGT. This CDR3 reads CASSAIVRNRGRQETQYF. CDR3 sequence (DNA): TGTGCCAGCAGTGCTATAGTGAGGAACAGGGGGCGTCAAGAGACCCAGTACTTC.

The genes are TRBV4-1 and TRBJ2-3; tentative D call: TRBD1 (6 bases). The CDR3 sequence is 16 residues long. V was trimmed by 0 bases and J by 4 bases, leaving 14 bases between them. Per germline, CDR1 MGHRA and CDR2 YSYEKL. In nucleotides, the CDR3 is TGCGCCAGCAGCCAAGATCCCCGGGACATTCCAGATACGCAGTATTTT. Amino acids: CASSQDPRDIPDTQYF.

The chain employs TRBV19 and TRBJ2-1; 7 nucleotides match TRBD1. This CDR3 comprises 15 residues. Germline loops: CDR1 LNHDA, CDR2 SQIVND (reference sequence). The ends lost 3 bases at V and 2 bases at J; junction bases unmatched: 4. The CDR3 loop reads CASSIGQGAYNEQFF. Here the CDR3 DNA reads TGTGCCAGTAGTATTGGTCAGGGGGCCTACAATGAGCAGTTCTTC.

As regards this clone: The sample holds other DNA sequences that translate to the same CDR3. The rearrangement links TRBV28 to TRBJ1-5; unclear D gene. Trimming left V 5 bases short and J 0 bases short, with 5 bases between. The CDR3 is 13 amino acids. Germline V CDR1 and CDR2: MDHEN, SYDVKM. The CDR3 loop is CASSPYSNQPQHF. The CDR3 DNA reads TGTGCCAGCAGTCCGTATAGCAATCAGCCCCAGCATTTT.

The chain couples TRBV7-3 to TRBJ2-3, with D unclear. The CDR3 runs 13 residues. V dropped 6 bases and J dropped 4 bases, with 11 bases sitting between them. The germline gives CDR1 SGHTA, CDR2 FQGTGA. CDR3 sequence reads: CASRSGPADTQYF. The CDR3 nucleotides read TGTGCCAGCAGGTCTGGCCCCGCAGATACGCAGTATTTT.

This clone was observed once. Different DNA sequences within this sample yield the same CDR3. This chain joins TRBV27 and TRBJ1-1; possibly TRBD1 for D (6 bases). There are 12 residues in the CDR3. CDR1 MNHEY and CDR2 SMNVEV come from the germline V gene (reference sequence). V shed 5 bases and J shed 4 bases, with 8 bases lying between them. Here the CDR3 reads CASSLQGTEAFF. In DNA, the CDR3 is TGTGCCAGCAGTCTACAGGGCACTGAAGCTTTCTTT.

With regard to this clone: The sample holds other DNA sequences that translate to the same CDR3. The rearrangement joins TRBV29-1 to TRBJ2-7; D is undetermined. V lost 7 bases, J lost 2 bases, and 9 bases lay in between. Germline values: CDR1 SQVTM, CDR2 ANQGSEA. The CDR3 length is 11 residues. CDR3 coding DNA: TGCAGCGCTCGAGTTACCTACGAGCAGTACTTC. As protein: CSARVTYEQYF.

As regards this clone: Other DNA sequences within the sample encode an identical CDR3. The chain links TRBV27 to TRBJ2-7; TRBD1 might be the D (6 bases). The CDR3 contains 14 residues. CDR1 MNHEY and CDR2 SMNVEV come from the germline V gene (reference sequence). The V end lost 1 base, the J end lost 3 bases, and 10 bases lay between the germline ends. CDR3 loop: CASSLLDRSYEQYF. CDR3 sequence (DNA): TGTGCCAGCAGTTTATTAGACAGGAGCTACGAGCAGTACTTC.

This chain joins TRBV5-6 and TRBJ2-2; TRBD1 is a possible D gene (6 bases). CDR1 SGHDT and CDR2 YYEEEE come from the germline V gene. Trimming removed 4 bases from V and 5 bases from J, with 27 bases in between. This CDR3 has 19 amino acids. The CDR3 sequence: CASSHSGRGPLLDTGELFF. In DNA form, the CDR3 reads TGTGCCAGCAGCCACTCGGGCAGGGGACCCCTCTTGGATACCGGGGAGCTGTTTTTT.